This T cell receptor (beta chain) stems from a study of blood T cell repertoires in COVID-19. Study-level background: The United States, Italy and Spain were the sources of the acute and convalescent COVID-19 samples. From T cells, B-cell-depleted T cells, or PBMCs came the material, which was cDNA or gDNA.

Trimming stripped 8 bases from V and 2 bases from J, with 13 bases between. CDR3 length: 14 amino acids. The germline V gene encodes CDR1 WSHSY and CDR2 SAAADI. In the study's own analysis: Cell counts per sample came from amplifying reference gene primers. TCRdb's copy holds only in-frame clones and misses some; the assay was immunoSEQ multiplex PCR. D and trimming were read from the DNA, whereas the V and J calls and clone size are those reported in that table. The table lists under 200,000 clones, over 75% of them singletons. V is TRBV10-2 and J is TRBJ1-5; D is possibly TRBD1 (6 bases). The sequenced sample was peripheral blood. The TCR comes from a man between 65 and 80 years old with acute or convalescent COVID-19. The CDR3 DNA sequence: TGCGCCAGCCGCGCCCCAGGGGGCAATCAGCCCCAGCATTTT. This gives the protein CASRAPGGNQPQHF.